Each of the 32 T cell receptor beta chains below was sequenced from the same sample in a study of cytomegalovirus exposure and HLA in healthy donors. PCR primers comprised 60 Vbeta and 13 Jbeta primers. Clones were read by immunoSEQ multiplex PCR, and TCRdb kept only the in-frame ones, dropping some. The sample includes more than 150,000 clones, around 76% of them seen just once. The specimen was PBMCs. The receptors were sampled from a man in his forties in good health and CMV-seronegative.

This chain uses TRBV30 with TRBJ2-7; 11 bases map to TRBD1. Losses at the gene ends were 3 bases for V and 3 bases for J; bases not matched to a gene: 1. Germline CDR1 GTSNPN, CDR2 SVGIG (reference sequence). This CDR3 has 13 residues. Written as DNA, the CDR3 is TGTGCCTGGAGGGGACAGGGGGACTACGAGCAGTACTTC. It translates to CAWRGQGDYEQYF.

This clone was counted a single time. The chain is built from TRBV25-1 and TRBJ1-6; maybe TRBD1 (5 bases). Germline V gene lookup returns CDR1 MGHDK and CDR2 SYGVNS. Between the trimmed V and J ends, which lost 1 base and 6 bases, there was a span of 19 bases. The CDR3 spans 18 residues. The CDR3 sequence: CASSELSLQGGSNSPLHF. CDR3 DNA: TGTGCCAGCAGTGAATTGTCTTTGCAGGGAGGATCTAATTCACCCCTCCACTTT. The variable domain in full, completed from reference TRBV25-1 and TRBJ1-6, reads EADIYQTPRYLVIGTGKKITLECSQTMGHDKMYWYQQDPGMELHLIHYSYGVNSTEKGDLSSESTVSRIRTEHFPLTLESARPSHTSQYLCASSELSLQGGSNSPLHFGNGTRLTVT.

The J gene is TRBJ1-4, the V gene TRBV15, with TRBD1 matching over 7 bases. The junction had 15 bases not matched to a gene; V was cut back by 3 bases and J by 8 bases. The germline CDR1 and CDR2 sequences are LNHNV and YYDKDF (reference sequence). The length of the CDR3 is 17 residues. The DNA of the CDR3 is TGTGCCACCAGCAGTCCCACCTCGGGAGGGGGCGAGGAAAAACTGTTTTTT. Translated, it gives CATSSPTSGGGEEKLFF.

The chain carries TRBV4-1 and TRBJ1-1; D gene unclear. Germline V CDR1 and CDR2: MGHRA, YSYEKL. V lost 1 base and J lost 0, with 9 bases in between. CDR3 size: 15 residues. CDR3 bases: TGCGCCAGCAGCCAAGGAGTTATTATGAACACTGAAGCTTTCTTT. Translation: CASSQGVIMNTEAFF.

This chain connects TRBV27 to TRBJ2-3, with D unclear. Germline V gene sequence: CDR1 MNHEY, CDR2 SMNVEV (reference sequence). The germline V and J ends were trimmed by 3 bases and 1 base, with 14 bases remaining between them. The CDR3 totals 16 residues. CDR3 DNA sequence: TGTGCCAGCAGTTTTTTGGTCTCCCGGGGCACAGATACGCAGTATTTT. Translation gives CASSFLVSRGTDTQYF.

This clone was found once. The chain recombines TRBV27 with TRBJ2-1, with 11 bases identical to TRBD2. CDR3 length: 16 amino acids. The germline CDR1 and CDR2 sequences are MNHEY and SMNVEV (reference sequence). The junction had 4 bases not matched to a gene; V was cut back by 5 bases and J by 1 base. CDR3 nucleotides: TGTGCCAGCAGTCTTCGGACTAGCGGGTCCTACAATGAGCAGTTCTTC. The encoded protein is CASSLRTSGSYNEQFF.

The rearrangement links TRBV30 to TRBJ1-3; weak D call: TRBD1 (5 bases). Germline V gene lookup returns CDR1 GTSNPN and CDR2 SVGIG (reference sequence). Trimming left V 5 bases short and J 2 bases short, with 10 bases between. The CDR3 spans 13 residues. CDR3 protein: CAWGGTPGNTIYF. The CDR3 nucleotides read TGTGCCTGGGGCGGGACTCCTGGAAACACCATATATTTT. Variable domain in full (rest from reference TRBV30 and TRBJ1-3): SQTIHQWPATLVQPVGSPLSLECTVEGTSNPNLYWYRQAAGRGLQLLFYSVGIGQISSEVPQNLSASRPQDRQFILSSKKLLLSDSGFYLCAWGGTPGNTIYFGEGSWLTVV.

V usage is TRBV7-2 and J usage is TRBJ1-1; TRBD1 aligns across 9 bases. V lost 1 base, J lost 4 bases, and 1 base stayed unmatched. Germline values: CDR1 SGHTA, CDR2 FQGNSA. The CDR3 has 14 amino acids. CDR3 DNA: TGTGCCAGCAGCTTAGGGACAGGGGCCACTGAAGCTTTCTTT. This encodes CASSLGTGATEAFF. Looking up the rest from reference TRBV7-2 and TRBJ1-1 gives the full variable domain: GAGVSQSPSNKVTEKGKDVELRCDPISGHTALYWYRQSLGQGLEFLIYFQGNSAPDKSGLPSDRFSAERTGGSVSTLTIQRTQQEDSAVYLCASSLGTGATEAFFGQGTRLTVV.

V and J are TRBV2 and TRBJ1-3, with D unclear. Germline-derived CDR1 and CDR2 are SNHLY and FYNNEI. The CDR3 sequence is 11 residues long. Trimming stripped 3 bases from V and 8 bases from J, with 5 bases between. CDR3 residues: CASSDRDTIYF. The CDR3 bases are TGTGCCAGCAGTGACCGAGACACCATATATTTT.

V and J are TRBV15 and TRBJ2-5; TRBD2 agrees at 12 bases. V lost 4 bases, J lost 0 bases, and 6 bases stayed unmatched. Germline loops: CDR1 LNHNV, CDR2 YYDKDF (reference sequence). The CDR3 has 17 residues. The CDR3 DNA sequence: TGTGCCACCAGCAAGACACTAGCGGGGGGCCACCAAGAGACCCAGTACTTC. Translating gives CATSKTLAGGHQETQYF.

The chain combines TRBV19 with TRBJ2-1, with D perhaps TRBD2 (6 bases). CDR3 length equals 15 residues. Trimming left V 5 bases short and J 3 bases short, with 14 bases between. Germline V lookup: CDR1 LNHDA, CDR2 SQIVND (reference sequence). CDR3: CASSGGLRHYNEQFF. The CDR3 nucleotides read TGTGCCAGTAGTGGAGGGCTCAGGCACTACAATGAGCAGTTCTTC.

As DNA, the CDR3 is TGTGCCAGCAGTTATGAGGGCTACCGACAAAATGAGCAGTTCTTC. Protein product: CASSYEGYRQNEQFF. The rearrangement joins TRBV6-6 to TRBJ2-1; weak D call: TRBD2 (5 bases). This CDR3 contains 15 residues. V lost 3 bases to trimming and J lost 7 bases, with 16 bases between them. Germline CDR1 and CDR2: MNHNY and SVGAGI (reference sequence).

This chain connects TRBV6-5 to TRBJ1-3; 7 positions match TRBD1. Germline assignment: CDR1 MNHEY and CDR2 SVGAGI. The CDR3 runs to 15 residues. J lost 3 bases, V lost 6 bases, and 8 bases had no gene match. The CDR3 DNA reads TGTGCCAGCAGCTATTACGGACAGGATGGAAACACCATATATTTT. The encoded protein is CASSYYGQDGNTIYF.

The chain recombines TRBV6-5 with TRBJ2-1; 9 nucleotides agree with TRBD2. Losses at the gene ends were 4 bases for V and 6 bases for J; bases not matched to a gene: 10. This CDR3 is built from 16 residues. Germline V CDR1 and CDR2: MNHEY, SVGAGI. The CDR3 DNA reads TGTGCCAGCAGTTCTGGTGTGTTAGCGGGAGTCAATGAGCAGTTCTTC. Protein: CASSSGVLAGVNEQFF.

The gene calls are TRBV19 and TRBJ1-3; tentative D call: TRBD1 (6 bases). The CDR3 sequence is 15 residues long. Looked up from germline, CDR1 is LNHDA and CDR2 is SQIVND (reference sequence). V dropped 5 bases and J dropped 4 bases, with 15 bases sitting between them. The CDR3 is CASSGTTSLGNTIYF. CDR3 in DNA: TGTGCCAGTAGTGGGACAACGTCTCTGGGAAACACCATATATTTT.

The chain employs TRBV29-1 and TRBJ2-7; the D gene is possibly TRBD2 (6 bases). This CDR3 spans 14 amino acids. The ends were cut back, 6 bases at V and 0 bases at J, with 15 bases in the middle. Germline assignment: CDR1 SQVTM and CDR2 ANQGSEA. The CDR3 coding sequence is TGCAGCGTAAGGCGGGTAGCGGACTCCTACGAGCAGTACTTC. It specifies CSVRRVADSYEQYF.

The chain uses TRBV28 and TRBJ1-1; 9 bases match TRBD1. The CDR3 runs to 14 residues. CDR1 and CDR2 (germline): MDHEN, SYDVKM. Trimming took 6 bases from V and 8 from J; bases not matched to a gene: 10. For the CDR3, the DNA is TGTGCCAGCAGCCTAATGCCGGACAGGGGCGAAGCTTTCTTT. It specifies CASSLMPDRGEAFF.

The genes are TRBV6-1 and TRBJ2-1; TRBD2 matches 8 bases. The CDR3 is 16 residues long. Trimming took 3 bases from V and 8 from J; bases not matched to a gene: 12. CDR1 MNHNS and CDR2 SASEGT come from the germline V gene. CDR3 protein: CASSDATSDQGYEQFF. The CDR3 DNA sequence: TGTGCCAGCAGTGACGCGACTAGCGACCAAGGGTATGAGCAGTTCTTC.

The J gene is TRBJ2-5, the V gene TRBV5-4; 9 nucleotides align to TRBD2. The CDR3 is 16 residues long. Trimming at V came to 0 bases and at J to 3 bases, leaving 6 bases not matched to a gene. Germline-derived CDR1 and CDR2 are SGHNT and YYREEE (reference sequence). DNA for the CDR3: TGTGCCAGCAGCTTGGTGGGGCGGGAGGGCGAAGAGACCCAGTACTTC. Translated: CASSLVGREGEETQYF.

The rearrangement joins TRBV19 to TRBJ1-2, with 7 nucleotides matching TRBD1. CDR3 length equals 14 residues. V was clipped by 7 bases and J by 2 bases; unmatched bases: 7. CDR1 is LNHDA, CDR2 SQIVND, per germline (reference sequence). The CDR3 nucleotides are TGTGCCAGTACTCCTAGGGGGCGAAACTATGGCTACACCTTC. It codes for CASTPRGRNYGYTF.

This clone appeared once. This rearrangement joins TRBV15 to TRBJ1-2; D not certain. The CDR3 has 14 residues. The ends were cut back, 0 bases at V and 0 bases at J, with 5 bases in the middle. Germline V gene lookup returns CDR1 LNHNV and CDR2 YYDKDF (reference sequence). The CDR3 reads CATSRDRANYGYTF. The CDR3, as DNA: TGTGCCACCAGCAGAGATAGAGCTAACTATGGCTACACCTTC.

This chain connects TRBV7-3 to TRBJ2-2; a possible D gene is TRBD2 (6 bases). Trimming shortened V by 1 base and J by 6 bases, and 15 bases separated the two germline ends. Per the germline V gene, CDR1 is SGHTA and CDR2 is FQGTGA. There are 16 residues in the CDR3. CDR3 region: CASSLNRREAAGELFF. The CDR3 DNA sequence: TGTGCCAGCAGCTTAAACCGCAGGGAGGCCGCCGGGGAGCTGTTTTTT.

The chain employs TRBV19 and TRBJ1-4; 7 bases are a match to TRBD1. The CDR3 has 14 amino acids. V lost 8 bases, J lost 8 bases, and 11 bases stayed unmatched. Germline values: CDR1 LNHDA, CDR2 SQIVND (reference sequence). The CDR3 DNA is TGTGCCAGTCAGGGGGGAGAACTCGGGGAAAAACTGTTTTTT. It is translated as CASQGGELGEKLFF.

The chain employs TRBV9 and TRBJ2-3; TRBD2 matches at 7 bases. V lost 1 base, J lost 2 bases, and 7 bases stayed unmatched. This CDR3 spans 16 amino acids. Germline V CDR1 and CDR2: SGDLS, YYNGEE. CDR3: CASSVWGGGFTDTQYF. The CDR3 DNA reads TGTGCCAGCAGCGTATGGGGCGGGGGATTCACAGATACGCAGTATTTT.

The J gene is TRBJ1-1, the V gene TRBV7-8, with TRBD1 as a possible D gene (5 bases). This CDR3 has 14 residues. V shed 1 base and J shed 5 bases, with 11 bases lying between them. CDR1 SGHVS and CDR2 FQNEAQ come from the germline V gene. The CDR3 coding sequence is TGTGCCAGCAGCTTAGTCCAGGGAGGGACTGAAGCTTTCTTT. Its protein is CASSLVQGGTEAFF.

J is TRBJ1-2 and V is TRBV18; 7 nucleotides agree with TRBD1. J lost 8 bases, V lost 2 bases, and 5 bases had no gene match. The CDR3 spans 13 residues. Per the germline V gene, CDR1 is KGHSH and CDR2 is LQKENI. CDR3 in amino acids: CASSPVGQRGYTF. The CDR3 coding sequence is TGTGCCAGCTCACCAGTGGGACAGAGGGGCTACACCTTC.

The V gene is TRBV6-5, the J gene TRBJ2-7, with 7 positions matching TRBD2. V was clipped by 0 bases and J by 4 bases; unmatched bases: 6. The CDR3 sequence is 15 residues long. Germline loops: CDR1 MNHEY, CDR2 SVGAGI. The CDR3 DNA reads TGTGCCAGCAGTTACTCCGGGACTACCTATTACGAGCAGTACTTC. The encoded protein is CASSYSGTTYYEQYF.

The chain uses TRBV19 and TRBJ2-1, with 7 nucleotides matching TRBD2. Germline CDR1 and CDR2: LNHDA and SQIVND (reference sequence). Trimming removed 4 bases from V and 6 bases from J; junction bases left unmatched: 3. The CDR3 contains 13 residues. This CDR3 is CASSTGLGNEQFF. The CDR3 DNA follows: TGTGCCAGTAGTACCGGACTAGGCAATGAGCAGTTCTTC.

This chain joins TRBV5-4 and TRBJ1-5; no clear D gene. CDR1 and CDR2 (germline): SGHNT, YYREEE (reference sequence). The CDR3 length is 16 residues. The V and J ends lost 1 base and 0 bases respectively, with 11 bases between them. The CDR3 spells CASSLSGEYSNQPQHF. CDR3 DNA sequence: TGTGCCAGCAGCTTGTCGGGAGAGTATAGCAATCAGCCCCAGCATTTT.

The J gene is TRBJ2-7, the V gene TRBV9; the match to TRBD2 covers 11 bases. The ends lost 5 bases at V and 2 bases at J; junction bases unmatched: 3. The CDR3 loop spans 14 amino acids. Germline V gene lookup returns CDR1 SGDLS and CDR2 YYNGEE. In DNA form, the CDR3 reads TGTGCCAGCAGTTTAGCGGGGGGGACCTACGAGCAGTACTTC. Translating gives CASSLAGGTYEQYF.

J is TRBJ1-3 and V is TRBV28; D not resolved. The CDR3 length is 14 residues. The germline V gene has CDR1 MDHEN and CDR2 SYDVKM. With 5 bases removed from V and 6 bases from J, the gap between germline ends came to 14 bases. CDR3 nucleotides: TGTGCCAGCAGTGCTCCCGGTGCCCCAAACACCATATATTTT. It translates to CASSAPGAPNTIYF.

This clone was seen a few times. The chain is built from TRBV5-6 and TRBJ1-1; 8 nucleotides align to TRBD1. There are 14 residues in the CDR3. V gave up 4 bases and J gave up 5 bases; unmatched junction bases: 7. Germline V gene lookup returns CDR1 SGHDT and CDR2 YYEEEE. The CDR3 reads CASSTTGGGTEAFF. The CDR3, as DNA: TGTGCCAGCAGCACCACAGGGGGAGGTACTGAAGCTTTCTTT.